This T cell receptor (beta chain) stems from a study of OX40 agonist ivuxolimab in advanced cancers. Background on the study: In this cohort, patients received ivuxolimab, an agonistic anti-OX40 (CD134) antibody. With a range of about 23 to 90, age averaged approximately 55 years, and around 80% were male.

Germline CDR1 reads MGHRA; CDR2 reads YSYEKL. J gave up 4 bases and V 2 bases, and 2 bases lay outside the gene matches. The CDR3 covers 15 residues. Study-wide findings and caveats: Which antigen the expanded peripheral T cells recognized is unknown.

Sequenced by immunoSEQ multiplex PCR; TCRdb stores in-frame clones only, minus some. The repertoire has tens of thousands of clones, 84% of them found once; the top ten carry around 4.3%. Concerning this clone: Its target is not known.

Sampling times: baseline, cycle 4 day 1, cycle 7 day 1. This receptor was identified in an adult with an advanced solid tumor such as melanoma, head and neck, liver or kidney cancer. The sample was CD4+ or CD8+ T cells sorted from blood, taken in a trial of the OX40 agonist ivuxolimab. The rearrangement uses TRBV4-1 and TRBJ2-3; 11 bases are shared with TRBD2. CDR3 DNA sequence: TGCGCCAGCAGCCAAACTAGCGGGAGTCCAGATACGCAGTATTTT. This gives the protein CASSQTSGSPDTQYF.